This T cell receptor (beta chain) was profiled in a study of CD8+CD57+ T cells in acquired aplastic anemia. Study outcomes and limitations: Comparison of patients with controls identified roughly 30 shared CD8+ CDR3 sequences.

With 4 bases clipped from V and 0 bases from J, the junction kept 4 bases outside the gene matches. The germline gives CDR1 KGHSH, CDR2 LQKENI. The CDR3 has 16 amino acids. Patients sequenced had flow cytometry evidence of CD8+CD57+ cell expansion. The blood sampling took place in patients who had so far received no therapy. CDR3 and TCR beta VDJ profiling relied on genomic DNA as the template. TCRdb called the reads again in MiXCR, with one record for every CDR3 protein. The table includes hundreds of thousands of distinct CDR3 sequences, less than 35% detected once. With respect to this clonotype: Its antigen remains unknown.

The receptor was derived from a human donor with aplastic anemia. This sequence joins TRBV18 and TRBJ1-3; 9 bases fit TRBD1. Material for sequencing was sorted CD4+, CD8+, or CD8+CD57+ T cells (not recorded which) from PBMCs. CDR3 protein: CASSLVGQGSGNTIYF. Written as DNA, the CDR3 is TGTGCCAGCTCACTTGTGGGACAGGGCTCTGGAAACACCATATATTTT.